A single sample is the source of the 4 T cell receptor beta chains below, sequenced in a study of CD8+ T cells in alopecia areata. It was cDNA, reverse transcribed from extracted RNA, that served as the sequencing template. Sequenced by immunoSEQ multiplex PCR; TCRdb stores in-frame clones only, minus some. This table has about 180,000 clones, 67% appearing once. Sequenced material: CD8+ T cells sorted from blood, taken at week 0. Receptors originate from a human donor with alopecia areata.

The chain couples TRBV27 to TRBJ2-3, with D hard to call. The CDR3 is 13 amino acids. The V end was cut by 2 bases, the J end by 2 bases, with 5 bases between. The germline V gene has CDR1 MNHEY and CDR2 SMNVEV (reference sequence). CDR3 bases: TGTGCCAGCAGTTTACAGGTCACAGATACGCAGTATTTT. Translation gives CASSLQVTDTQYF.

The chain links TRBV29-1 to TRBJ1-2, with no clear D. V was cut by 7 bases and J by 4 bases, with 19 bases left in between. CDR1 SQVTM and CDR2 ANQGSEA come from the germline V gene. The length of the CDR3 is 14 residues. For the CDR3, the DNA is TGCAGCGCACCAGGCTCAGGCCTGGGCTATGGCTACACCTTC. It specifies CSAPGSGLGYGYTF.

The chain links TRBV5-1 to TRBJ1-2; TRBD1 might be the D (5 bases). The CDR3 contains 13 residues. Germline CDR1 SGHRS, CDR2 YFSETQ. V lost 4 bases to trimming and J lost 5 bases, with 12 bases between them. In nucleotides, the CDR3 is TGCGCCAGCAGCCGCGCCGGGGGTTATGGCTACACCTTC. This encodes CASSRAGGYGYTF.

This sequence joins TRBV20-1 and TRBJ1-1; no reliable D call. With 7 bases removed from V and 5 bases from J, the gap between germline ends came to 8 bases. The V gene's germline CDR1 is DFQATT and CDR2 SNEGSKA (reference sequence). The CDR3 is 10 residues long. The chain's CDR3 is CSVPGTEAFF. CDR3 nucleotide sequence: TGCAGTGTCCCAGGTACTGAAGCTTTCTTT.